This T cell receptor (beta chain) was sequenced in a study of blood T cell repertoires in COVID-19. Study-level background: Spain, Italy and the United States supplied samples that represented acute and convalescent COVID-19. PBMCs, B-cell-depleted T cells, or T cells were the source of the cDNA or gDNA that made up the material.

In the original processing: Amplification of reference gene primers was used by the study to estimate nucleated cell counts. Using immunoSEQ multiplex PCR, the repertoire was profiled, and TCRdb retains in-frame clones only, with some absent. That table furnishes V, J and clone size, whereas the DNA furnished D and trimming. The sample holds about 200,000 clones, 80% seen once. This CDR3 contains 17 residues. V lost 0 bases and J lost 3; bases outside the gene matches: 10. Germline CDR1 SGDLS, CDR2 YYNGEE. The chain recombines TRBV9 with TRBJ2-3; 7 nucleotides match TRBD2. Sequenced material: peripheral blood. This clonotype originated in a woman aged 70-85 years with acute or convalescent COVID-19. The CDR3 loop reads CASSVGEGGLVTDTQYF. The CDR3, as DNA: TGTGCCAGCAGCGTAGGAGAGGGAGGACTAGTAACAGATACGCAGTATTTT. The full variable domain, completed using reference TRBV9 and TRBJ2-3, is DSGVTQTPKHLITATGQRVTLRCSPRSGDLSVYWYQQSLDQGLQFLIQYYNGEERAKGNILERFSAQQFPDLHSELNLSSLELGDSALYFCASSVGEGGLVTDTQYFGPGTRLTVL.